This TCR beta chain originates from a study of blood T cell repertoires in COVID-19. Study at large: Nucleic acid was either cDNA or gDNA, and it came from T cells, B-cell-depleted T cells, or PBMCs.

The V end was cut by 3 bases, the J end by 5 bases, with 17 bases between. Germline V lookup: CDR1 MNHNY, CDR2 SVGAGI (reference sequence). The CDR3 spans 15 residues. Sequencing was performed with immunoSEQ multiplex PCR; in TCRdb, only in-frame clones are kept and a portion is missing. Here the sample spans about 310,000 clones, roughly 88% being singletons. The sequenced sample consisted of peripheral blood. The sequence came from a woman aged 25 to 39 with COVID-19, enrolled during active disease. This rearrangement joins TRBV6-6 to TRBJ2-7; D may be TRBD2 (7 bases). The CDR3 sequence: CASSYPGGAENEQYF. The CDR3 nucleotides are TGTGCCAGCAGTTATCCTGGGGGGGCAGAAAACGAGCAGTACTTC.